These 8 T cell receptor beta chains share one sample of origin, sequenced in a study of blood T cell repertoires in COVID-19. The method was immunoSEQ multiplex PCR; TCRdb's version includes in-frame clones alone and lacks a portion of them. This sample has roughly 200,000 clones; roughly four fifths occur once, and the top ten carry about 7.8%. Sequenced: peripheral blood. The receptors were gathered from a woman of 80 years or more with COVID-19, enrolled during active disease.

The rearrangement uses TRBV24-1 and TRBJ2-1; 10 positions match TRBD2. Unmatched junction bases numbered 5, after V lost 6 bases and J lost 7 bases. Per the germline V gene, CDR1 is KGHDR and CDR2 is SFDVKD. The CDR3 is made up of 14 amino acids. CDR3 nucleotide sequence: TGTGCCACCAGTCTAGCGGGAGTAAGGAATGAGCAGTTCTTC. Translating it yields CATSLAGVRNEQFF.

In its sample, this clone was seen a few times. V is TRBV28 and J is TRBJ1-4; 7 nucleotides match TRBD1. The CDR3 runs to 14 residues. With 8 bases clipped from V and 5 bases from J, the junction kept 8 bases outside the gene matches. Germline V gene lookup returns CDR1 MDHEN and CDR2 SYDVKM. This CDR3 is CASAPGQMNEKLFF. The DNA of the CDR3 is TGTGCCAGCGCCCCGGGACAGATGAATGAAAAACTGTTTTTT.

The V call is TRBV5-4, the J call TRBJ1-4, with D possibly TRBD1 on 5 matching bases. V lost 4 bases to trimming and J lost 3 bases, with 10 bases between them. Germline-derived CDR1 and CDR2 are SGHNT and YYREEE (reference sequence). This CDR3 comprises 14 residues. The CDR3 nucleotides are TGTGCCAGCAGCCCGGACATTTCTAATGAAAAACTGTTTTTT. It is translated as CASSPDISNEKLFF.

The chain is built from TRBV19 and TRBJ1-5; D gene ambiguous. Trimming pared 5 bases from V and 4 bases from J, leaving 12 bases between. The CDR3 spans 14 residues. CDR1 and CDR2 (germline): LNHDA, SQIVND (reference sequence). This CDR3 is CASSVNIQNQPQHF. The DNA for the CDR3 is TGTGCCAGTAGTGTAAACATACAAAATCAGCCCCAGCATTTT.

The chain has TRBV27 and TRBJ1-4; 8 positions match TRBD1. Trimming took 6 bases from V and 3 from J; bases not matched to a gene: 9. Looked up from germline, CDR1 is MNHEY and CDR2 is SMNVEV (reference sequence). The CDR3 runs 16 residues. CDR3 coding DNA: TGTGCCAGCAGGATTACGGGGACAGGTTCTAATGAAAAACTGTTTTTT. The encoded protein is CASRITGTGSNEKLFF.

This clone was observed many times. V is TRBV3-1 (or the pseudogene TRBV3-2) and J is TRBJ1-1; D is possibly TRBD1 (5 bases). The germline V gene encodes CDR1 LGHDT and CDR2 YNNKEL (reference sequence). The CDR3 extends over 15 amino acids. V dropped 1 base and J dropped 6 bases, with 15 bases sitting between them. For the CDR3, the DNA is TGTGCCAGCAGCCAAGGGGGTGGCGGGGCTGCTGAAGCTTTCTTT. As protein: CASSQGGGGAAEAFF.

This chain links TRBV15 with TRBJ2-5; perhaps TRBD2 as D (6 bases). Germline-derived CDR1 and CDR2 are LNHNV and YYDKDF (reference sequence). V was shortened by 1 base and J by 7 bases, with 7 bases between the two germline ends. The CDR3 has 12 residues. The CDR3 is CATSRVSGTQYF. Written as DNA, the CDR3 is TGTGCCACCAGCAGAGTTAGCGGGACCCAGTACTTC.

The chain uses TRBV7-9 and TRBJ2-4; TRBD1 matches 10 bases. CDR3 size: 15 residues. After removal of 7 bases from V and 5 bases from J, the junction contained 8 bases not matched to a gene. CDR1 and CDR2 (germline): SEHNR, FQNEAQ (reference sequence). CDR3 DNA sequence: TGTGCCAGCACCAGGGGGACAGGGGATGAAAACATTCAGTACTTC. This encodes CASTRGTGDENIQYF.